This T cell receptor (beta chain) was sequenced for a study of T cells in localized non-small cell lung cancer. Study results and limitations: Prolonged overall survival went with higher T cell density in the blood. Because only a single region of the tumor was sequenced, heterogeneity remains possible. Among the top 100 tumor clones, a median around 57 appeared in adjacent lung.

TCRdb's table, derived via immunoSEQ multiplex PCR, lists solely in-frame clones and lacks some. The table has about 40,000 clones, about 90% seen once. The CDR3 totals 13 residues. The germline V gene has CDR1 SNHLY and CDR2 FYNNEI. The V end was cut by 2 bases, the J end by 6 bases, with 8 bases between. About this clone itself: Its antigen is as yet unknown.

This receptor was identified in a man aged 35-69 years with stage I lung adenocarcinoma. The V gene is TRBV2, the J gene TRBJ1-3; D not resolved. The starting material was peripheral blood, obtained before any cancer treatment. The CDR3 region is CASSESRENTIYF. CDR3 DNA: TGTGCCAGCAGTGAATCTCGTGAAAACACCATATATTTT.